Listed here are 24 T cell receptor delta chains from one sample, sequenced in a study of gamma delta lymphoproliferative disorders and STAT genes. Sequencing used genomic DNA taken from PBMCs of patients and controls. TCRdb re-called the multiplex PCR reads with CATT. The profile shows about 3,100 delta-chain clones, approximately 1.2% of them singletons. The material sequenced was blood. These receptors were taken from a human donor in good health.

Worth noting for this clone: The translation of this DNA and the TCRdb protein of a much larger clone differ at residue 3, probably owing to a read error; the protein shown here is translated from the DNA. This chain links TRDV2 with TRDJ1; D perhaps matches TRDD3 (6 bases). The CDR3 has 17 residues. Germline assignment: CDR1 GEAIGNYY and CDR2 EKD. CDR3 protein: CAYDYIGGKMYTDKLIF. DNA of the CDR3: TGTGCCTATGACTACATTGGGGGCAAAATGTACACCGATAAACTCATCTTT.

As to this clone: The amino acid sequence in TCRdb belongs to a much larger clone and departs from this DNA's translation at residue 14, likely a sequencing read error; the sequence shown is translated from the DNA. Here the CDR3 DNA reads TGTGCCTGTGACAGACTGGGGGAGGCCCGGTACACCGATGAACTCATCTTT. It codes for CACDRLGEARYTDELIF. V and J are TRDV2 and TRDJ1; TRDD3 matches at 9 bases. CDR3 size: 17 residues. The germline CDR1 and CDR2 sequences are GEAIGNYY and EKD.

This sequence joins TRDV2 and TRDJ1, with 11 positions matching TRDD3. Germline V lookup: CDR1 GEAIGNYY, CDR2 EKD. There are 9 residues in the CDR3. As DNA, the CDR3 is TGTGCTGGGGGATACGCGCTCATCTTT. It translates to CAGGYALIF.

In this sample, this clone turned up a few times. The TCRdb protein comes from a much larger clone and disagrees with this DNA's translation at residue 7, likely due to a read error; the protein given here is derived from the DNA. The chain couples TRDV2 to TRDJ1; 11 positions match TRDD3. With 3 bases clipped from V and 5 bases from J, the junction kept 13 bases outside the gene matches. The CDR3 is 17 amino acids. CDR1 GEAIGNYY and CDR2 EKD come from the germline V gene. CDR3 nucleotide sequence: TGTGCCTGTGACCCTGTTGATGGGGGATACGCCACGGATAAACTCATCTTT. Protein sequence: CACDPVDGGYATDKLIF.

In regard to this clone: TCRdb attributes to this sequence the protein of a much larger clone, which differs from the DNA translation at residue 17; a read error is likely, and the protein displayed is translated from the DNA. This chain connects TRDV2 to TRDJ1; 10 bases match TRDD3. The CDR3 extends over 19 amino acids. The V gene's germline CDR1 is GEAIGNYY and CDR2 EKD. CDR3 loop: CACDTVPGLGDNVADKPIF. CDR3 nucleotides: TGTGCCTGTGACACCGTTCCGGGGCTGGGGGATAACGTCGCCGATAAACCCATCTTT.

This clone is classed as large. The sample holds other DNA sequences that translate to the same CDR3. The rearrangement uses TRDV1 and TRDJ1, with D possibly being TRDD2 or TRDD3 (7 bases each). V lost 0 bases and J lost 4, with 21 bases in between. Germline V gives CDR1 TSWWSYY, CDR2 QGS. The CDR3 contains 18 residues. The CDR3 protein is CALGELFPTLGEDDKLIF. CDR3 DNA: TGTGCTCTTGGGGAACTTTTTCCTACGTTGGGGGAGGACGATAAACTCATCTTT.

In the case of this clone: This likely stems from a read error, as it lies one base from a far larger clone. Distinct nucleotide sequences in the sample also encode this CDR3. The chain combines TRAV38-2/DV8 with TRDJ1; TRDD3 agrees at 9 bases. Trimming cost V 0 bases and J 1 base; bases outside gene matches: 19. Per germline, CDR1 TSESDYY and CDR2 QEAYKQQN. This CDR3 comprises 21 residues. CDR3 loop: CAYRSAEWFLRDWGSTDKLIF. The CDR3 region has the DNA TGTGCTTATAGGAGCGCGGAATGGTTCTTACGTGACTGGGGGAGCACCGATAAACTCATCTTT.

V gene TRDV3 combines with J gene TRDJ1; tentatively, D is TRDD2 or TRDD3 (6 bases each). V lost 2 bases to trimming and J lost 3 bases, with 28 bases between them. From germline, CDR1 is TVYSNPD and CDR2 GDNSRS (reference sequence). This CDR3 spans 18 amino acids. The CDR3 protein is CAFPVFASFNWDADKLIF. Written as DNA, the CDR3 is TGTGCCTTTCCCGTGTTCGCTTCCTTTAACTGGGATGCCGATAAACTCATCTTT.

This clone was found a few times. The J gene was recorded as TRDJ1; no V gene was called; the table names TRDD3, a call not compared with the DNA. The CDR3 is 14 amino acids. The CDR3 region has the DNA TGTGCCTCCTGGGGGATCGAGTACACCGATAAACTCATCTTT. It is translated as CASWGIEYTDKLIF.

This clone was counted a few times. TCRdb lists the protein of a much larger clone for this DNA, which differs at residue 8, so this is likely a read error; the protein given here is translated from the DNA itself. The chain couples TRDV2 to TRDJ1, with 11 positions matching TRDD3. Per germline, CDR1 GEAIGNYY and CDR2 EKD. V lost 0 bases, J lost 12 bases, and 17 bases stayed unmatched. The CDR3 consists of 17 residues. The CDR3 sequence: CACDTVASWGIPTGVIF. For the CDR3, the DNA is TGTGCCTGTGACACCGTCGCGTCCTGGGGGATACCGACAGGGGTCATCTTT.

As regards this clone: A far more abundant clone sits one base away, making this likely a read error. In DNA form, the CDR3 reads TGTGCTCTTGGGGAAAGGCTGCCCCACCCTCTTGTACTCATCCAGAGGGGTAGGACCGATAAACTCATCTTT. It yields the protein CALGERLPHPLVLIQRGRTDKLIF. The rearrangement links TRDV1 to TRDJ1; D remains ambiguous. V was cut by 2 bases and J by 2 bases, with 39 bases left in between. CDR3 length equals 24 residues. Germline CDR1 TSWWSYY, CDR2 QGS.

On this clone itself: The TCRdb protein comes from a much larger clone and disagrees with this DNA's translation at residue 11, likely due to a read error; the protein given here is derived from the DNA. DNA of the CDR3: TGTGCCTGTGACACCCTTGGGGGCAGCTCCTGTGACACCCGACAGATGTTTTTC. Translation: CACDTLGGSSCDTRQMFF. The chain employs TRDV2 and TRDJ3, with a tentative D call TRDD3 (6 bases). The germline CDR1 and CDR2 sequences are GEAIGNYY and EKD. The CDR3 runs 18 residues.

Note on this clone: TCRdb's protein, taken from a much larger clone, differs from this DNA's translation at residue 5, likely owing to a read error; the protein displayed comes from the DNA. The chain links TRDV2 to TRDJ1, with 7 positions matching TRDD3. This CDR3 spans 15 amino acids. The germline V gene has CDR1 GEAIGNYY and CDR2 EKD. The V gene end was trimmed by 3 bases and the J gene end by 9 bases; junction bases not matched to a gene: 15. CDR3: CACDALGAPREQLIF. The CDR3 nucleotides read TGTGCCTGTGACGCCCTGGGGGCTCCACGGGAACAACTCATCTTT.

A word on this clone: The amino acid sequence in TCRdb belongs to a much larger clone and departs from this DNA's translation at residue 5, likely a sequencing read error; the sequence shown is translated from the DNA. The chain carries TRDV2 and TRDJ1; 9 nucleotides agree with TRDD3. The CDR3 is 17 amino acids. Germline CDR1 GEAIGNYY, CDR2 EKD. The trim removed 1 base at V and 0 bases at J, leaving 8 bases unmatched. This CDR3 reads CACDTLGEARYTDKLIF. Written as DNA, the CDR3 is TGTGCCTGTGACACACTGGGGGAGGCCCGGTACACCGATAAACTCATCTTT.

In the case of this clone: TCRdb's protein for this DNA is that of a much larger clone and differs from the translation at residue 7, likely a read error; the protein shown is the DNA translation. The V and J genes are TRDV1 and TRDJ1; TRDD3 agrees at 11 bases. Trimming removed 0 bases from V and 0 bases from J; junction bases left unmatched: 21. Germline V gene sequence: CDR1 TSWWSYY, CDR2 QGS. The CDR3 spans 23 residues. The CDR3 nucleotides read TGTGCTCTTGGGGAACTCAGCCTTCCTACGGACTGGGGGATATCTAGGGACACCGATAAACTCATCTTT. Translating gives CALGELSLPTDWGISRDTDKLIF.

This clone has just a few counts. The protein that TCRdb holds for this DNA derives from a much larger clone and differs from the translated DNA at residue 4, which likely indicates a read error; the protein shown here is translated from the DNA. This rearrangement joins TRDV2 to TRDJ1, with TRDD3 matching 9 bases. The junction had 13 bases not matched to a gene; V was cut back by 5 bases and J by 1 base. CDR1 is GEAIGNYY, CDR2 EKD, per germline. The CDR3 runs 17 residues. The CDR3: CACGALLGDPGTDKLIF. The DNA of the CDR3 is TGTGCCTGTGGCGCCTTACTGGGGGACCCAGGCACCGATAAACTCATCTTT.

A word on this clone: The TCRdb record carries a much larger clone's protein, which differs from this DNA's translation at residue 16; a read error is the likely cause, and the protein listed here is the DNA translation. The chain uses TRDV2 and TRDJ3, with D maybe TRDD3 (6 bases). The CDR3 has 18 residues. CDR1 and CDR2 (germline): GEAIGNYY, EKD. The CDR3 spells CACDPAGGRSWDTRQVFF. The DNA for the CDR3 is TGTGCCTGTGACCCCGCGGGGGGAAGGTCCTGGGACACCCGACAGGTGTTTTTC.

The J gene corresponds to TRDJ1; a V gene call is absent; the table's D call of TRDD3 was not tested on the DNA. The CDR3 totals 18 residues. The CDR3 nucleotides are TGTGCTTCATTGTGCCTTCGCACCGTACTGGGGGATACCGATAAACTCATCTTT. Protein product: CASLCLRTVLGDTDKLIF.

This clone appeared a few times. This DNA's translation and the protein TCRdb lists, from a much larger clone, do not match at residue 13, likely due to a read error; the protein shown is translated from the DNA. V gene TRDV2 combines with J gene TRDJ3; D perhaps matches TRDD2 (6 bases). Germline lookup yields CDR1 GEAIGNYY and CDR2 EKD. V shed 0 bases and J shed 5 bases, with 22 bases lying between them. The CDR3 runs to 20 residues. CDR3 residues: CACDTIREGGPSRDTRQMFF. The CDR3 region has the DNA TGTGCCTGTGACACCATCAGAGAGGGTGGCCCTTCCCGGGACACCCGACAGATGTTTTTC.

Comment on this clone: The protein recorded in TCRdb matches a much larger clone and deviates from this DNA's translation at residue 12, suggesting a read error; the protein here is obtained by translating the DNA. The CDR3 spells CALGEGLPTPLREFDKLIF. CDR3 nucleotides: TGTGCTCTTGGGGAAGGCCTTCCTACTCCACTGAGGGAGTTCGATAAACTCATCTTT. The chain couples TRDV1 to TRDJ1; TRDD2 matches 9 bases. The CDR3 extends over 19 amino acids. V lost 2 bases and J lost 4; bases outside the gene matches: 17. Germline CDR1 TSWWSYY, CDR2 QGS.

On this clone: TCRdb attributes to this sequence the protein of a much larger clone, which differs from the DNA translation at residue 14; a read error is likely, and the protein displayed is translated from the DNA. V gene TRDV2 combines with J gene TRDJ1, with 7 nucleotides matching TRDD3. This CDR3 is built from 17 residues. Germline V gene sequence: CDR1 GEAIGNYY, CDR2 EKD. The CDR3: CACDEIGGSLYTDRLIF. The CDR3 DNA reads TGTGCCTGTGACGAGATAGGGGGATCCCTGTACACCGATAGACTCATCTTT.

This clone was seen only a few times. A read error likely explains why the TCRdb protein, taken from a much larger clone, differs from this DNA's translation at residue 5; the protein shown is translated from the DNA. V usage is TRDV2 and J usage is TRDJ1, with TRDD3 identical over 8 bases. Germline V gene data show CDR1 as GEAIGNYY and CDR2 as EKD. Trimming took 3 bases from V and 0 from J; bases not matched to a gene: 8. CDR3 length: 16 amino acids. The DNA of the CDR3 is TGTGCCTGTGACCTACTGGGGGTTCCGTACACCGATAAACTCATCTTT. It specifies CACDLLGVPYTDKLIF.

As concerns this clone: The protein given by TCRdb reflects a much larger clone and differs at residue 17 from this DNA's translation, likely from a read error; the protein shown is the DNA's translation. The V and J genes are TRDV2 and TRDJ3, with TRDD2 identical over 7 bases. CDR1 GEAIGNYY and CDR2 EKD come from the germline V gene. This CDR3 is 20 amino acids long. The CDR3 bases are TGTGCCTGTGACACCATCAGAGAGGGTGGCCCTTCCTGGGACACCCGACGGATGTTTTTC. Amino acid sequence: CACDTIREGGPSWDTRRMFF.

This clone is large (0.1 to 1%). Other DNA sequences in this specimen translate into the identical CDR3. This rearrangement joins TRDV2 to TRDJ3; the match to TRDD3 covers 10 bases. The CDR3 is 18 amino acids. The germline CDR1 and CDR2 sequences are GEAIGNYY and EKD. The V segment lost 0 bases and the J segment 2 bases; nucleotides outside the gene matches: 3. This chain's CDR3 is CACDTGGYGTWDTRQMFF. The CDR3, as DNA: TGTGCCTGTGACACCGGGGGATACGGCACCTGGGACACCCGACAGATGTTTTTC.